Listed below are T cell receptor beta chains from one sample, sequenced in a study of siplizumab effects on memory and regulatory T cells. TCRdb keeps only in-frame clones here, not all; method: immunoSEQ multiplex PCR. The table includes approximately 82,000 clones, over 80% detected once. Material: Tregs sorted from blood. The receptor source for this set is a human donor in good health. The CDR3 runs from the conserved cysteine through the conserved F or W. A D gene is named only where the DNA matches it firmly. Clone size is given for some rows only: seen once, a few or many times, or a class if the clone is expanded.

>TRBJ1-5|NA|TRBV18|NA
CASSPRTENQPQHF
TGTGCCAGCTCACCACGGACAGAGAATCAGCCCCAGCATTTT
>TRBJ2-1|NA|TRBV7-3|once
CASSLRGGPNFYNEQFF
TGTGCCAGCAGCTTAAGGGGGGGCCCGAATTTTTACAATGAGCAGTTCTTC
>TRBJ1-5|NA|TRBV2|NA
CASSVGLFNQPQHF
TGTGCCAGCAGCGTGGGACTCTTCAATCAGCCCCAGCATTTT
>TRBJ1-1|NA|TRBV6-5|NA
CASSYSGWNTEAFF
TGTGCCAGCAGTTACTCAGGCTGGAACACTGAAGCTTTCTTT
>TRBJ2-3|TRBD2|TRBV6-5|NA
CASSSRTSGGIDTQYF
TGTGCCAGCAGTTCGCGGACTAGCGGGGGGATAGATACGCAGTATTTT
>TRBJ2-7|NA|TRBV7-9|NA
CASSQWDTPSYEQYF
TGTGCCAGCAGCCAATGGGACACCCCTTCCTACGAGCAGTACTTC
>TRBJ1-2|NA|TRBV7-2|NA
CASSTDRDRGYTF
TGTGCCAGCAGCACAGACCGCGATCGGGGCTACACCTTC
>TRBJ2-5|NA|TRBV29-1|NA
CSVATPGEQETQYF
TGCAGCGTGGCTACCCCAGGGGAGCAAGAGACCCAGTACTTC
>TRBJ2-7|NA|TRBV10-3|NA
CAISVRGAYEQYF
TGTGCCATCAGTGTTAGGGGTGCCTACGAGCAGTACTTC
>TRBJ1-5|NA|TRBV2|NA
CASSEFGQDQPQHF
TGTGCCAGCAGTGAATTTGGCCAGGATCAGCCCCAGCATTTT
>TRBJ1-1|NA|TRBV10-3|NA
CAIRRGGGMNTEAFF
TGTGCCATCAGGCGGGGGGGAGGGATGAACACTGAAGCTTTCTTT
>TRBJ1-5|NA|TRBV28|NA
CASSTRLDGNQPQHF
TGTGCCAGCAGTACTCGGTTGGACGGTAATCAGCCCCAGCATTTT
>TRBJ2-3|TRBD2|TRBV9|NA
CASSPTSPTDTQYF
TGTGCCAGCAGCCCGACTAGCCCCACAGATACGCAGTATTTT
>TRBJ1-2|NA|TRBV5-4|NA
CASSRGSGNYGYTF
TGTGCCAGCAGCCGGGGCAGCGGTAACTATGGCTACACCTTC
>TRBJ1-3|NA|TRBV19|NA
CASIGDIVRNTIYF
TGTGCCAGTATTGGCGACATCGTCCGAAACACCATATATTTT
>TRBJ2-1|TRBD1|TRBV11-2|NA
CASGPRTGIHNEQFF
TGTGCCAGCGGACCCCGGACAGGGATTCACAATGAGCAGTTCTTC
>TRBJ1-1|NA|TRBV6-6|NA
CASSFRAGAGTEAFF
TGTGCCAGCAGTTTTCGGGCAGGGGCAGGCACTGAAGCTTTCTTT
>TRBJ1-2|TRBD1|TRBV10-2|NA
CAAGGTAGYGYTF
TGCGCCGCGGGGGGGACAGCCGGCTATGGCTACACCTTC
>TRBJ2-7|NA|TRBV5-1|NA
CASSLVQDFPLQYF
TGCGCCAGCAGCTTGGTACAGGATTTTCCTCTGCAGTACTTC